The clone carrying this TCR beta chain was seen ten or more times. The antigen remains undetermined. This entry is derived from a study of post-analysis software for immune sequencing data. Study overall: Multiple sclerosis in the patients followed relapsing-remitting, secondary progressive and progressive-relapsing courses. General study results and limits: Five TRBV segments, including TRBV5-6, TRBV5-1 and TRBV20-1, were more frequent in patients than controls.

Unique-molecular-identifier-tagged TCR beta cDNA libraries were used. MiXCR, run by TCRdb on the PCR reads, gives a single entry per CDR3 protein. The table records over 250,000 distinct CDR3 sequences, less than 40% of them present only once. Germline CDR1 and CDR2: SQVTM and ANQGSEA. The CDR3 sequence is 13 residues long. V was clipped by 2 bases and J by 6 bases, with 13 bases between them. This TCR derives from a girl aged 5 to 17 with multiple sclerosis. This chain joins TRBV29-1 and TRBJ1-2, with a weak D call TRBD1 (6 bases). The material sequenced was blood. CDR3 residues: CSVESLGGHGYTF. The DNA of the CDR3 is TGCAGCGTTGAAAGTCTTGGGGGGCATGGCTACACCTTC.